This T cell receptor beta chain was documented in a study of blood T cell repertoires in COVID-19. Generated by immunoSEQ multiplex PCR, the TCRdb table keeps only in-frame clones and is missing some. In the table there are about 130,000 clones, about 83% of which are singletons. Per the germline V gene, CDR1 is MNHEY and CDR2 is SMNVEV (reference sequence). The CDR3 length is 16 residues. V trimming: 7 bases; J trimming: 10 bases; junction bases outside the gene matches: 16. A single count supports this clone. The sample consisted of peripheral blood. J is TRBJ2-1 and V is TRBV27; 10 bases are a match to TRBD1. The receptor comes from a human donor in a cohort sampled during active COVID-19. The CDR3 sequence is CASTPPGQGVLGEQFF. In nucleotides, the CDR3 is TGTGCCAGCACCCCTCCCGGACAGGGGGTTCTGGGCGAGCAGTTCTTC.